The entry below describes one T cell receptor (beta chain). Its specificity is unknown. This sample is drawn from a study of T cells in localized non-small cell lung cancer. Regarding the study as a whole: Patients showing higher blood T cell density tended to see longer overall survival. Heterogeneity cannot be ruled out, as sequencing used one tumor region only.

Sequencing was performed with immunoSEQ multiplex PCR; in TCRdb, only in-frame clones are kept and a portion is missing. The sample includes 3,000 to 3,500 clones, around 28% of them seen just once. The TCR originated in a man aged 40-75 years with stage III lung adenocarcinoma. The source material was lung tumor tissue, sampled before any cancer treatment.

As DNA, the CDR3 is TGCGCCAGCAGCCAAGCACTACTCGGGGGTCAGTACTTC. Translated, it gives CASSQALLGGQYF. The chain combines TRBV4-1 with TRBJ2-5; D possibly corresponds to TRBD2 (6 bases). Trimming left V 1 base short and J 11 bases short, with 14 bases between. Germline assignment: CDR1 MGHRA and CDR2 YSYEKL. The CDR3 totals 13 residues.